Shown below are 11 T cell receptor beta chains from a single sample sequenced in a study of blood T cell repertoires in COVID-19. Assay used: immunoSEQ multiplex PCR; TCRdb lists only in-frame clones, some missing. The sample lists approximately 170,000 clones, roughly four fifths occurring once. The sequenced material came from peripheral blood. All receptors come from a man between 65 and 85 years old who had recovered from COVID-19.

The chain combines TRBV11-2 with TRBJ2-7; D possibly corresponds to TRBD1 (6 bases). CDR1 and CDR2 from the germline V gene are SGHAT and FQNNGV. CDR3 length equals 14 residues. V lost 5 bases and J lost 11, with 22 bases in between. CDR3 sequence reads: CASSQLGSSDRKYF. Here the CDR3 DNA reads TGTGCCAGCAGCCAATTAGGGTCATCAGACAGGAAGTACTTC.

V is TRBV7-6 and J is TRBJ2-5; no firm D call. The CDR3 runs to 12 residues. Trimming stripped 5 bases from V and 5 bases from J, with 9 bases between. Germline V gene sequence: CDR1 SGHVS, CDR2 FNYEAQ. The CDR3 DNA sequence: TGTGCCAGCAGCCAACACGGGGAGACCCAGTACTTC. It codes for CASSQHGETQYF.

The CDR3 sequence is CAWSVREGGYGYTF. The CDR3 DNA reads TGTGCCTGGAGTGTACGAGAGGGCGGCTATGGCTACACCTTC. V is TRBV30 and J is TRBJ1-2; D call uncertain. This CDR3 spans 14 amino acids. V was shortened by 0 bases and J by 4 bases, with 12 bases between the two germline ends. The germline V gene encodes CDR1 GTSNPN and CDR2 SVGIG (reference sequence).

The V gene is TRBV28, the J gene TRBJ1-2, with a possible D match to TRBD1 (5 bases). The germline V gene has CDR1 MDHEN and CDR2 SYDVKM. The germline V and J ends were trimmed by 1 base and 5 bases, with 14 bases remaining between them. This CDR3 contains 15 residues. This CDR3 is CASSLFPGLGYGYTF. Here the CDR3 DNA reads TGTGCCAGCAGTTTATTTCCAGGGCTAGGGTATGGCTACACCTTC.

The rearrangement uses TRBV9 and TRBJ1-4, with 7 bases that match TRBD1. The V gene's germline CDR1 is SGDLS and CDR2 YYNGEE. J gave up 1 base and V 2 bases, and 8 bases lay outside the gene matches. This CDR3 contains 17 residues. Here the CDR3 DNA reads TGTGCCAGCAGCGTCTTCGAGGGGGCCCGAACTAATGAAAAACTGTTTTTT. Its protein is CASSVFEGARTNEKLFF.

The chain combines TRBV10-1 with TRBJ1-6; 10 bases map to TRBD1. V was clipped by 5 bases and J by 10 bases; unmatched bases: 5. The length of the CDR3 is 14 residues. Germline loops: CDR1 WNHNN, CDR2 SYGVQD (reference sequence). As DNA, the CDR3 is TGCGCCAGCAGTCCGGGACAGGGGAGCTCACCCCTCCACTTT. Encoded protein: CASSPGQGSSPLHF.

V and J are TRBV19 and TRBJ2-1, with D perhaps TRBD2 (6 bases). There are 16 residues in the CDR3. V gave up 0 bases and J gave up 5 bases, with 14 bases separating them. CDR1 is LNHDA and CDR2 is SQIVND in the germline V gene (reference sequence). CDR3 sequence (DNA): TGTGCCAGTAGTATAGAGGCTGCGGGAAGAAACAATGAGCAGTTCTTC. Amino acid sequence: CASSIEAAGRNNEQFF.

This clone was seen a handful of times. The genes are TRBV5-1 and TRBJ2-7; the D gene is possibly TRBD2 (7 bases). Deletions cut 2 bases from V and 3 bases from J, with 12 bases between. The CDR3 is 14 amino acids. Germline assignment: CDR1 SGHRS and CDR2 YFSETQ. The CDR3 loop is CASSLAGQDYEQYF. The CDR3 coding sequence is TGCGCCAGCAGCTTAGCGGGACAAGACTACGAGCAGTACTTC.

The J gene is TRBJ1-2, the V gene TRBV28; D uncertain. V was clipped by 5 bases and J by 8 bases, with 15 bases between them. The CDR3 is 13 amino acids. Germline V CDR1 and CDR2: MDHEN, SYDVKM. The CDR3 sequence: CASSPDNARGYTF. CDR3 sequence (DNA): TGTGCCAGCAGTCCCGACAATGCGAGAGGCTACACCTTC.

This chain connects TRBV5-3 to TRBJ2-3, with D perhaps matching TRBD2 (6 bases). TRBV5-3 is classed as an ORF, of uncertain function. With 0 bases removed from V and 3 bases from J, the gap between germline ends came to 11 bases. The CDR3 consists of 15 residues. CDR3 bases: TGTGCCAGAAGCTTGGGTCCGGGAGTGACAGATACGCAGTATTTT. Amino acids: CARSLGPGVTDTQYF.

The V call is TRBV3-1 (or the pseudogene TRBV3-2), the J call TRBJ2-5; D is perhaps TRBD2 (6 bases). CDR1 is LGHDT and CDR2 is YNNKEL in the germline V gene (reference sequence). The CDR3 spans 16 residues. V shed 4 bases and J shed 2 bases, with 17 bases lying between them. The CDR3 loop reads CASSPGLAGGQETQYF. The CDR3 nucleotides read TGTGCCAGCAGCCCGGGACTCGCCGGCGGGCAAGAGACCCAGTACTTC.